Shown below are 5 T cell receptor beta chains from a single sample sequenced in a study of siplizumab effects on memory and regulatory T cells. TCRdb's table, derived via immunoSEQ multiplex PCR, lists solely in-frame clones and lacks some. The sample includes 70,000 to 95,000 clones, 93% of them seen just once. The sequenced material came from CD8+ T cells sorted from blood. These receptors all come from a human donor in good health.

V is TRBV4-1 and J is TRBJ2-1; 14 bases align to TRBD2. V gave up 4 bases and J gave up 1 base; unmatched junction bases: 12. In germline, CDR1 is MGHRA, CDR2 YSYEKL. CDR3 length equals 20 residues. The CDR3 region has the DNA TGCGCCAGCAGCCCTTTGACTAGCGGGGGGGCGGGATGGTCCTACAATGAGCAGTTCTTC. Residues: CASSPLTSGGAGWSYNEQFF.

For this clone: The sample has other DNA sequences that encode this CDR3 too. This CDR3 is CASSLGLYYEQYF. The CDR3 bases are TGTGCCAGCAGCTTGGGACTTTACTACGAGCAGTACTTC. The chain couples TRBV27 to TRBJ2-7; perhaps TRBD2 as D (6 bases). In germline, CDR1 is MNHEY, CDR2 SMNVEV (reference sequence). CDR3 length: 13 residues. Trimming removed 6 bases from V and 3 bases from J, with 12 bases in between.

The CDR3 sequence is CASSEQTHNSNQPQHF. The CDR3 nucleotides read TGCGCCAGCAGTGAACAGACCCATAATAGCAATCAGCCCCAGCATTTT. The chain recombines TRBV10-2 with TRBJ1-5; D is uncertain. Germline V CDR1 and CDR2: WSHSY, SAAADI. The ends were cut back, 3 bases at V and 0 bases at J, with 12 bases in the middle. This CDR3 contains 16 residues.

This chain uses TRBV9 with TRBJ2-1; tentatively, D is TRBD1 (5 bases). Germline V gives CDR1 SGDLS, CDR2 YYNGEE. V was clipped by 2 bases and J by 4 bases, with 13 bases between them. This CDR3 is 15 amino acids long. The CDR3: CASSVHVKGYNEQFF. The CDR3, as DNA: TGTGCCAGCAGCGTTCACGTAAAGGGGTACAATGAGCAGTTCTTC.

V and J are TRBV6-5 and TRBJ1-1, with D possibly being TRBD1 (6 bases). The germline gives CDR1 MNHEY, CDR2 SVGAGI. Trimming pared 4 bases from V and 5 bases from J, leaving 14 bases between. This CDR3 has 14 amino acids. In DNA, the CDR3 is TGTGCCAGCAGTTTCGCAGGGGCGCAGACTGAAGCTTTCTTT. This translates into CASSFAGAQTEAFF.